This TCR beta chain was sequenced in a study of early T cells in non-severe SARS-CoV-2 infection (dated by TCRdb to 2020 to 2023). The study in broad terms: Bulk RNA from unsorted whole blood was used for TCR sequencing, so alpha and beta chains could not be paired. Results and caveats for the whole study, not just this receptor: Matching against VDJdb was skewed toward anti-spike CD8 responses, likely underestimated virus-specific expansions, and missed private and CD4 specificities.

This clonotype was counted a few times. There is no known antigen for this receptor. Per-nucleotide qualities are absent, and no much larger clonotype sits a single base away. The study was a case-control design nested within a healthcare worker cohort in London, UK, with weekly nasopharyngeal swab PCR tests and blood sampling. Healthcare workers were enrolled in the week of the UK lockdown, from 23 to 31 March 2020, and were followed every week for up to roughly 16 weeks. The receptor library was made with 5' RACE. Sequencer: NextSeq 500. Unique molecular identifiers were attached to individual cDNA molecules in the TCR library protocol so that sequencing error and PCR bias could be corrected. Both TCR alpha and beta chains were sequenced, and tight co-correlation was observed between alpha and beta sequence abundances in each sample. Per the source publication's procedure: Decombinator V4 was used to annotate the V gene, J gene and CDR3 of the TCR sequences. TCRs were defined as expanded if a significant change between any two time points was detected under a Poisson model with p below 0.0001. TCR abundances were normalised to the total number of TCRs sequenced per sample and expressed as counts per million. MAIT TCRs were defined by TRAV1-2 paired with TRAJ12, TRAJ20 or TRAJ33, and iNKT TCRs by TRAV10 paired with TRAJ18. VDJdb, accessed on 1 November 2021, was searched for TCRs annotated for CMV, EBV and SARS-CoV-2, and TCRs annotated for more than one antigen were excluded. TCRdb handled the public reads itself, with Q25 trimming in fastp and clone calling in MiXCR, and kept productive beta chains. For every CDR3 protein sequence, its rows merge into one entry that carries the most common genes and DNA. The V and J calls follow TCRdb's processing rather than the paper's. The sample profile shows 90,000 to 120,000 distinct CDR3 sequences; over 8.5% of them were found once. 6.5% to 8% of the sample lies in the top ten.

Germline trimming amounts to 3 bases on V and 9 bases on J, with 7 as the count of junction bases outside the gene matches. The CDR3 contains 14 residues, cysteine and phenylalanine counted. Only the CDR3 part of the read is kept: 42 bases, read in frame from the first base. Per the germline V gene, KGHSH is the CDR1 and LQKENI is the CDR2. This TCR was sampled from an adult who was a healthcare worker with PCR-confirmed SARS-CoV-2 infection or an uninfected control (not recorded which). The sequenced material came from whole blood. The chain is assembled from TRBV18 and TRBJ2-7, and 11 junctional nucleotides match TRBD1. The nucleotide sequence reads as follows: TGTGCCAGCTCACCGGAGGGACAGGGGGTGACGCAGTACTTC. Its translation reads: CASSPEGQGVTQYF.